One sample yielded the 13 T cell receptor beta chains listed below, sequenced in a study of shared clonotypes between healthy human individuals. CD45RO-negative CD8 cells positively selected for CCR7 made up the naive population, which excluded terminally differentiated effector memory CD45RA+ cells. Produced via immunoSEQ multiplex PCR; TCRdb's table is partial and in-frame only. The sample yields around 2,000,000 clones, approximately 95% seen once. Sequencing was carried out using naive CD8+ T cells sorted from blood. These receptors all come from a man younger than 35 in good health.

This sequence joins TRBV2 and TRBJ1-2; no firm D call. This CDR3 has 13 residues. Germline CDR1 reads SNHLY; CDR2 reads FYNNEI. Between the trimmed V and J ends, which lost 7 bases and 3 bases, there was a span of 12 bases. CDR3 DNA sequence: TGTGCCAGCACAGGTACAGCCGACTATGGCTACACCTTC. This codes for CASTGTADYGYTF.

The chain recombines TRBV6-1 with TRBJ2-5; 7 bases are shared with TRBD2. Germline CDR1 reads MNHNS; CDR2 reads SASEGT. V trimming: 0 bases; J trimming: 0 bases; junction bases outside the gene matches: 1. The CDR3 is made up of 15 amino acids. The CDR3 DNA reads as TGTGCCAGCAGTGAAGCGCGGGGGTACCAAGAGACCCAGTACTTC. This encodes CASSEARGYQETQYF.

Turning to this clone: One end of the junction does not line up with germline, which may come from a read error. The sample carries other DNA sequences with the same CDR3. V and J are TRBV20-1 and TRBJ2-3; D is undetermined. Germline values: CDR1 DFQATT, CDR2 SNEGSKA (reference sequence). The CDR3 is made up of 10 amino acids. CDR3 nucleotides: TGCAGTGCTCTCACAGATACTCAGTATTTT. Protein: CSALTDTQYF.

The V and J genes are TRBV7-2 and TRBJ2-2; TRBD2 aligns across 9 bases. The germline V gene encodes CDR1 SGHTA and CDR2 FQGNSA. CDR3 length: 16 residues. Losses at the gene ends were 3 bases for V and 5 bases for J; bases not matched to a gene: 7. This CDR3 reads CASSLGGGRGTGELFF. The CDR3 DNA is TGTGCCAGCAGCTTGGGAGGCGGGAGGGGTACCGGGGAGCTGTTTTTT.

The chain joins TRBV2 to TRBJ2-7; D gene ambiguous. This CDR3 has 13 amino acids. Germline CDR1 and CDR2: SNHLY and FYNNEI. V was shortened by 3 bases and J by 3 bases, with 9 bases between the two germline ends. The CDR3 DNA is TGTGCCAGCAGTGAGGGGTCCCTCTACGAGCAGTACTTC. Translation gives CASSEGSLYEQYF.

Concerning this clone itself: A read error is possible here, since a much larger clone lies one base away. Other nucleotide sequences in the sample specify the same CDR3. The chain employs TRBV30 and TRBJ2-7; no clear D. Germline-derived CDR1 and CDR2 are GTSNPN and SVGIG (reference sequence). CDR3 size: 13 residues. Trimming left V 3 bases short and J 7 bases short, with 16 bases between. The CDR3, as DNA: TGTGCCTGGAGCGTCAACGCCCCCCATGAGCAGTACTTC. As protein: CAWSVNAPHEQYF.

The CDR3 DNA sequence: TGTGCCAGCAGCTTTGCTGAGCGGGAGCAGTACTTC. This encodes CASSFAEREQYF. The chain has TRBV7-2 and TRBJ2-7; a possible D gene is TRBD2 (5 bases). Germline lookup yields CDR1 SGHTA and CDR2 FQGNSA. This CDR3 is 12 amino acids long. Between the trimmed V and J ends, which lost 3 bases and 7 bases, there was a span of 10 bases.

Remarks on this clone: In the same sample, other DNA sequences code for this CDR3. The rearrangement joins TRBV28 to TRBJ2-5, with TRBD1 as a possible D gene (6 bases). Germline lookup yields CDR1 MDHEN and CDR2 SYDVKM. The CDR3 sequence is 13 residues long. The V end lost 5 bases, the J end lost 5 bases, and 12 bases lay between the germline ends. The CDR3 protein is CASSPTGLETQYF. As DNA, the CDR3 is TGTGCCAGCAGTCCTACAGGGTTGGAGACCCAGTACTTC.

The sample holds one count of this clone. Other DNA sequences in this specimen translate into the identical CDR3. J is TRBJ2-7 and V is TRBV6-5; D perhaps matches TRBD1 (6 bases). Trimming stripped 6 bases from V and 4 bases from J, with 10 bases between. Germline values: CDR1 MNHEY, CDR2 SVGAGI. This CDR3 region has 12 residues. DNA of the CDR3: TGTGCCAGCAGAGACGGGACATACGAGCAGTACTTC. It translates to CASRDGTYEQYF.

In regard to this clone: Within the sample, other DNA sequences also encode this same CDR3. The chain recombines TRBV9 with TRBJ2-7; no clear D. Germline V gene sequence: CDR1 SGDLS, CDR2 YYNGEE. V lost 0 bases, J lost 0 bases, and 7 bases lay in between. The CDR3 loop spans 14 amino acids. The CDR3 is CASSVGPSSYEQYF. DNA of the CDR3: TGTGCCAGCAGCGTAGGGCCCAGCTCCTACGAGCAGTACTTC.

The V and J genes are TRBV27 and TRBJ2-2; 7 bases fit TRBD1. Germline V gene sequence: CDR1 MNHEY, CDR2 SMNVEV (reference sequence). Trimming at V came to 4 bases and at J to 0 bases, leaving 2 bases not matched to a gene. The CDR3 length is 15 residues. CDR3 region: CASSWTGANTGELFF. CDR3 in DNA: TGTGCCAGCAGTTGGACAGGAGCGAACACCGGGGAGCTGTTTTTT.

On this clone itself: Other DNA sequences in this sample translate to the same CDR3. This chain uses TRBV11-2 with TRBJ2-7; TRBD1 agrees at 9 bases. Germline V CDR1 and CDR2: SGHAT, FQNNGV. This CDR3 is built from 15 residues. Trimming removed 5 bases from V and 1 base from J; junction bases left unmatched: 6. As DNA, the CDR3 is TGTGCCAGCAGCGCCCCCGGGACAGGGTCCTACGAGCAGTACTTC. Translation: CASSAPGTGSYEQYF.

The chain links TRBV28 to TRBJ2-7; D not certain. The germline V gene encodes CDR1 MDHEN and CDR2 SYDVKM. With 2 bases removed from V and 7 bases from J, the gap between germline ends came to 3 bases. This CDR3 has 10 residues. The CDR3 protein is CASSLEEQYF. Here the CDR3 DNA reads TGTGCCAGCAGTTTAGAGGAGCAGTACTTC. Looking up the rest from reference TRBV28 and TRBJ2-7 gives the full variable domain: DVKVTQSSRYLVKRTGEKVFLECVQDMDHENMFWYRQDPGLGLRLIYFSYDVKMKEKGDIPEGYSVSREKKERFSLILESASTNQTSMYLCASSLEEQYFGPGTRLTVT.